The 32 T cell receptor beta chains presented below share a single source sample, sequenced in a study of spatial heterogeneity in lung cancer (dated by TCRdb to the late 2010s). These receptors are not linked to any known antigen. Receptors were amplified or captured by 5' RACE. TCRdb lists the instrument as NextSeq 500. TCRdb reanalyzed the raw reads on its own, using fastp at Q25 for trimming and MiXCR for clone calling, and kept in-frame beta chains. A single entry per CDR3 protein holds the most common genes and DNA from its merged rows. This sample has under 15,000 distinct CDR3 sequences in its table, and about 6% of those were observed once. Around 10% of the sample comes from the top ten. Study-wide findings and limitations: The tumor nonsynonymous mutation count correlated with the number of expanded alpha and beta TCRs within the tumor.

The time point label, read with the paper, signifies: sample taken at primary tumor resection. Sample: lung tumor tissue, taken at surgery. These receptors were obtained from a female donor with early-stage non-small cell lung cancer.

Turning to this clonotype: As an off-target read in a library built for alpha chains, this beta chain has a frequency of little significance. The gene calls are TRBV12-3 or TRBV12-4 and TRBJ1-4; D is unresolved. The V and J ends lost 5 bases and 8 bases respectively, with 12 bases between them. The CDR3 spans 13 residues. CDR3: CASSKRGLEKLFF. CDR3 in DNA: TGTGCCAGCAGTAAGAGAGGACTAGAAAAACTGTTTTTT.

This clonotype was seen at least ten times. Found in a library prepared for alpha chains, this beta chain is an off-target read, and its abundance has little meaning. The J gene is TRBJ2-7, the V gene TRBV7-2, with D perhaps assigned TRBD1 or TRBD2 (5 bases each). V dropped 5 bases and J dropped 2 bases, with 13 bases sitting between them. Germline values: CDR1 SGHTA, CDR2 FQGNSA. There are 14 residues in the CDR3. Here the CDR3 DNA reads TGTGCCAGCAGCACCCGGGACGGGCCCTACGAGCAGTACTTC. Protein product: CASSTRDGPYEQYF.

This clonotype appeared many times. Within a library made for alpha chains, this beta chain is off target, and its count is uninformative. The rearrangement uses TRBV5-1 and TRBJ2-7; TRBD2 aligns across 12 bases. J was trimmed by 7 bases and V by 3 bases; bases with no gene match: 8. The length of the CDR3 is 15 residues. The germline V gene has CDR1 SGHRS and CDR2 YFSETQ. The CDR3 coding sequence is TGCGCCAGCAGCTCCTTACTAGCGGGGGGTGAAGAGCAGTACTTC. Translated, it gives CASSSLLAGGEEQYF.

This clonotype was detected many times. For a library built for alpha chains, this beta chain is a stray read; little rests on its size. The V call is TRBV24-1, the J call TRBJ2-1; 9 bases are a match to TRBD1. This CDR3 spans 16 amino acids. With 5 bases clipped from V and 3 bases from J, the junction kept 7 bases outside the gene matches. Germline CDR1 KGHDR, CDR2 SFDVKD. The CDR3 is CATSGTGTGNYNEQFF. CDR3 coding DNA: TGTGCCACCAGTGGGACCGGGACAGGGAACTACAATGAGCAGTTCTTC.

This clonotype was seen many times. With the library built for alpha chains, this beta chain is off target and its frequency is not meaningful. The V and J genes are TRBV6-5 and TRBJ1-3; D perhaps matches TRBD1 (5 bases). Germline V gene data show CDR1 as MNHEY and CDR2 as SVGAGI. Trimming took 2 bases from V and 4 from J, leaving 15 bases between them. The CDR3 spans 16 residues. CDR3 loop: CASSYGDARRGNTIYF. CDR3 nucleotides: TGTGCCAGCAGTTACGGGGACGCTCGGAGGGGAAACACCATATATTTT.

The sample holds many counts of this clonotype. This beta chain slipped into a library made for alpha chains as a stray read, so its size is not meaningful. This chain links TRBV3-1 with TRBJ2-5, with D maybe TRBD2 (6 bases). This CDR3 contains 16 residues. Germline loops: CDR1 LGHDT, CDR2 YNNKEL (reference sequence). V lost 1 base and J 4 bases, leaving 16 bases between the germline ends. The CDR3 DNA is TGTGCCAGCAGCCAAGGATTCTCGACTAGGGGAGAGACCCAGTACTTC. This encodes CASSQGFSTRGETQYF.

Notes on this clonotype: The library was prepared for alpha chains; this beta chain is a stray read, so its frequency means little. Here the CDR3 DNA reads TGTGCCAGCTCCTCGACAGGGTCCAATGAGCAGTTCTTC. This encodes CASSSTGSNEQFF. This chain uses TRBV18 with TRBJ2-1, with 7 bases that match TRBD1. Trimming took 6 bases from V and 6 from J; bases not matched to a gene: 5. There are 13 residues in the CDR3. Germline CDR1 and CDR2: KGHSH and LQKENI.

This clonotype appeared many times. This beta chain was picked up by a library intended for alpha chains and is off target, so its count carries little meaning. The V gene is TRBV5-1, the J gene TRBJ1-2, with unresolved D. Germline V gene lookup returns CDR1 SGHRS and CDR2 YFSETQ. The CDR3 spans 14 residues. Trimming shortened V by 0 bases and J by 2 bases, and 8 bases separated the two germline ends. CDR3 coding DNA: TGCGCCAGCAGCTTGGTGGGAAACAACTATGGCTACACCTTC. Protein: CASSLVGNNYGYTF.

This clonotype was seen repeatedly, ten times or more. This beta chain represents an off-target read in a library built for alpha chains; its size is of limited meaning. V usage is TRBV29-1 and J usage is TRBJ1-1; D gene unclear. This CDR3 spans 12 amino acids. V was cut by 7 bases and J by 3 bases, with 12 bases left in between. Looked up from germline, CDR1 is SQVTM and CDR2 is ANQGSEA. CDR3 nucleotides: TGCAGCGCCCTGGAAGGGTACACTGAAGCTTTCTTT. It specifies CSALEGYTEAFF.

By its share, this clonotype is medium-sized (0.01 to 0.1%). For a library built for alpha chains, this beta chain is a stray read; little rests on its size. V is TRBV11-2 and J is TRBJ2-7; D may be TRBD1 or TRBD2 (7 bases each). There are 14 residues in the CDR3. Trimming stripped 6 bases from V and 1 base from J, with 13 bases between. The germline gives CDR1 SGHAT, CDR2 FQNNGV. This chain's CDR3 is CASRGQGGSYEQYF. CDR3 in DNA: TGTGCCAGCAGGGGTCAGGGGGGGTCCTACGAGCAGTACTTC. Supplemented by reference TRBV11-2 and TRBJ2-7, the full variable domain reads EAGVAQSPRYKIIEKRQSVAFWCNPISGHATLYWYQQILGQGPKLLIQFQNNGVVDDSQLPKDRFSAERLKGVDSTLKIQPAKLEDSAVYLCASRGQGGSYEQYFGPGTRLTVT.

This clonotype was observed many times. This beta chain is off target for a library built for alpha chains, so its abundance means little. This chain connects TRBV7-9 to TRBJ2-3, with TRBD1 identical over 9 bases. After removal of 3 bases from V and 3 bases from J, the junction contained 7 bases not matched to a gene. This CDR3 contains 16 residues. Germline lookup yields CDR1 SEHNR and CDR2 FQNEAQ (reference sequence). The CDR3 loop is CASSFQQGARTDTQYF. In DNA form, the CDR3 reads TGTGCCAGCAGCTTTCAACAGGGGGCGCGAACAGATACGCAGTATTTT.

This clonotype was found many times. Because the library targeted alpha chains, this beta chain is an off-target read whose size means little. The V and J genes are TRBV20-1 and TRBJ2-1; the D gene is possibly TRBD2 (7 bases). Per the germline V gene, CDR1 is DFQATT and CDR2 is SNEGSKA (reference sequence). The CDR3 sequence is 17 residues long. V lost 1 base and J lost 4, with 20 bases in between. The CDR3 region has the DNA TGCAGTGCTAGAGCCCTATGGGTCGGGGGGCCATACAATGAGCAGTTCTTC. Its protein is CSARALWVGGPYNEQFF.

This clonotype came up many times. This beta chain came through as a stray read in a library set up for alpha chains, and its size says little. This chain connects TRBV9 to TRBJ2-5, with 9 bases aligning to TRBD2. The junction had 7 bases not matched to a gene; V was cut back by 3 bases and J by 4 bases. There are 15 residues in the CDR3. Germline lookup yields CDR1 SGDLS and CDR2 YYNGEE. This CDR3 reads CASSDSSGVGETQYF. CDR3 bases: TGTGCCAGCAGCGACTCTAGCGGGGTAGGAGAGACCCAGTACTTC.

This clonotype was observed many times. This beta chain represents an off-target read in a library built for alpha chains; its size is of limited meaning. The V and J genes are TRBV20-1 and TRBJ1-2, with D possibly matching TRBD1 (6 bases). Germline CDR1 DFQATT, CDR2 SNEGSKA (reference sequence). CDR3 length: 14 amino acids. Between the trimmed V and J ends, which lost 6 bases and 7 bases, there was a span of 21 bases. The CDR3 reads CSANPQGPASGYTF. CDR3 DNA: TGCAGTGCCAACCCGCAGGGGCCCGCCTCTGGCTACACCTTC.

This clonotype was observed at least ten times. Being off target in a library aimed at alpha chains, this beta chain has a size of little meaning. The chain carries TRBV5-8 and TRBJ2-3; D is unresolved. Trimming pared 0 bases from V and 6 bases from J, leaving 8 bases between. The CDR3 covers 13 residues. The germline V gene has CDR1 SGHTS and CDR2 YDEGEE. CDR3 in amino acids: CASSLGSVDTQYF. The CDR3 DNA follows: TGTGCCAGCAGCTTGGGAAGTGTGGATACGCAGTATTTT. Full variable domain (outside the CDR3, taken from reference TRBV5-8 and TRBJ2-3): EAGVTQSPTHLIKTRGQQATLRCSPISGHTSVYWYQQALGLGLQFLLWYDEGEERNRGNFPPRFSGRQFPNYSSELNVNALELEDSALYLCASSLGSVDTQYFGPGTRLTVL.

This clonotype showed up many times. For a library built for alpha chains, this beta chain is a stray read; little rests on its size. V gene TRBV30 combines with J gene TRBJ1-5; 9 nucleotides align to TRBD1. CDR1 is GTSNPN, CDR2 SVGIG, per germline (reference sequence). The CDR3 spans 13 residues. Trimming at V came to 1 base and at J to 5 bases, leaving 0 bases not matched to a gene. The CDR3 protein is CAWSGTGDQPQHF. The CDR3 bases are TGTGCCTGGAGTGGGACAGGGGATCAGCCCCAGCATTTT.

Comments on this clonotype: A library made for alpha chains picked up this beta chain off target, so its size means little. The CDR3 sequence is CASSQQTGTPEAFF. In nucleotides, the CDR3 is TGCGCCAGCAGCCAGCAGACAGGGACCCCTGAAGCTTTCTTT. The chain recombines TRBV4-1 with TRBJ1-1; 7 bases agree with TRBD1. CDR1 is MGHRA and CDR2 is YSYEKL in the germline V gene. This CDR3 has 14 amino acids. Trimming removed 3 bases from V and 6 bases from J; junction bases left unmatched: 7.

This clonotype is categorized as medium-sized. The library was designed around alpha chains, so this beta chain is a stray read whose abundance carries little weight. The CDR3 coding sequence is TGTGCCAGCAGCATTAGGGTGGGCCGCGTTGATACGCAGTATTTT. It encodes CASSIRVGRVDTQYF. The rearrangement uses TRBV7-2 and TRBJ2-3; D gene ambiguous. The V end was cut by 5 bases, the J end by 6 bases, with 18 bases between. The V gene's germline CDR1 is SGHTA and CDR2 FQGNSA. This CDR3 is built from 15 residues.

Many counts were recorded for this clonotype. The library was built for alpha chains, so this beta chain is an off-target read and its size means little. The chain joins TRBV7-9 to TRBJ2-5; a weak D match, TRBD1 (6 bases). V dropped 3 bases and J dropped 5 bases, with 13 bases sitting between them. Germline V CDR1 and CDR2: SEHNR, FQNEAQ (reference sequence). The CDR3 length is 14 residues. CDR3 in amino acids: CASSFGAGVETQYF. CDR3 nucleotide sequence: TGTGCCAGCAGCTTTGGGGCAGGGGTTGAGACCCAGTACTTC.

This clonotype ranks as medium-sized. This beta chain came through as a stray read in a library set up for alpha chains, and its size says little. The rearrangement links TRBV2 to TRBJ2-7; D is unclear. This CDR3 comprises 12 residues. V was trimmed by 7 bases and J by 2 bases, leaving 9 bases between them. Germline V gene data show CDR1 as SNHLY and CDR2 as FYNNEI. The CDR3 here is CASNRVPYEQYF. The CDR3 nucleotides are TGTGCCAGCAACCGGGTACCCTACGAGCAGTACTTC.

This clonotype occurred many times. This beta chain appears as a stray read in a library generated for alpha chains; its size is not informative. V gene TRBV20-1 combines with J gene TRBJ1-2; no reliable D call. Germline V gene sequence: CDR1 DFQATT, CDR2 SNEGSKA (reference sequence). V was clipped by 5 bases and J by 5 bases, with 12 bases between them. This CDR3 comprises 12 residues. The CDR3 region has the DNA TGCAGTGCTGAGGACGACCTGTATGGCTACACCTTC. Its protein is CSAEDDLYGYTF.

This clonotype came up many times. Since it is a stray read in a library aimed at alpha chains, this beta chain has a size that is not meaningful. This chain uses TRBV20-1 with TRBJ1-6, with D perhaps matching TRBD1 (5 bases). Trimming removed 1 base at V and 9 bases at J, with 16 bases between. The germline V gene encodes CDR1 DFQATT and CDR2 SNEGSKA (reference sequence). This CDR3 contains 15 residues. This CDR3 is CSARAITGGGSPLHF. The CDR3 coding sequence is TGCAGTGCTAGAGCCATCACAGGCGGGGGTTCACCCCTCCACTTT.

This clonotype was counted at least ten times. This beta chain is off target for a library built for alpha chains, so its abundance means little. The gene calls are TRBV6-2 or TRBV6-3 and TRBJ1-2; D gene unclear. V was trimmed by 7 bases and J by 8 bases, leaving 11 bases between them. This CDR3 is 11 amino acids long. The V gene's germline CDR1 is MNHEY and CDR2 SVGEGT. The CDR3 region is CASTHGGGYTF. CDR3 nucleotide sequence: TGTGCCAGCACCCACGGTGGCGGCTACACCTTC.

This clonotype was seen repeatedly, ten times or more. This beta chain is an unintended read in a library built for alpha chains; its size means little. The CDR3 loop is CASSEVSDSNQPQHF. CDR3 nucleotide sequence: TGTGCCAGCAGTGAGGTCTCGGATAGCAATCAGCCCCAGCATTTT. V usage is TRBV2 and J usage is TRBJ1-5; D is uncertain. CDR1 and CDR2 (germline): SNHLY, FYNNEI. Trimming removed 3 bases from V and 0 bases from J, with 9 bases in between. CDR3 length: 15 residues. The whole variable domain, filled in from reference TRBV2 and TRBJ1-5, reads EPEVTQTPSHQVTQMGQEVILRCVPISNHLYFYWYRQILGQKVEFLVSFYNNEISEKSEIFDDQFSVERPDGSNFTLKIRSTKLEDSAMYFCASSEVSDSNQPQHFGDGTRLSIL.

The sample holds many counts of this clonotype. A library made for alpha chains picked up this beta chain off target, so its size means little. This chain connects TRBV10-3 to TRBJ1-1; tentatively, D is TRBD1 (5 bases). The V and J ends lost 5 bases and 4 bases respectively, with 8 bases between them. This CDR3 has 12 residues. Germline V gene data show CDR1 as ENHRY and CDR2 as SYGVKD. The CDR3 here is CAISYQGTEAFF. CDR3 DNA: TGTGCCATCAGTTACCAGGGCACTGAAGCTTTCTTT.

Many counts were recorded for this clonotype. The library was designed around alpha chains, so this beta chain is a stray read whose abundance carries little weight. The genes are TRBV20-1 and TRBJ1-5, with 8 bases matching TRBD1. Losses at the gene ends were 3 bases for V and 7 bases for J; bases not matched to a gene: 11. The CDR3 contains 15 residues. CDR1 and CDR2 from the germline V gene are DFQATT and SNEGSKA (reference sequence). CDR3 region: CSASRTGFLEQPQHF. The CDR3 region has the DNA TGCAGTGCTAGTCGGACAGGGTTTTTGGAGCAGCCCCAGCATTTT.

There are many counts of this clonotype. This beta chain is a stray read from a library made for alpha chains; its abundance is not meaningful. The rearrangement links TRBV21-1 to TRBJ2-4; the D call in the table, TRBD2, was not verified against the DNA. TRBV21-1 is flagged as a pseudogene. The CDR3 sequence is 14 residues long. CDR3 protein: CASSNGGAKNIQYF. The CDR3 region has the DNA TGTGCCAGCAGCAACGGAGGCGCCAAAAACATTCAGTACTTC.

This clonotype was seen repeatedly, ten times or more. This beta chain is a stray sequence in a library constructed for alpha chains; its clone size is not meaningful. The V call is TRBV5-5, the J call TRBJ2-4; 7 nucleotides line up with TRBD2. V lost 0 bases and J lost 0; bases outside the gene matches: 6. There are 17 residues in the CDR3. Germline V gene data show CDR1 as SGHKS and CDR2 as YYEKEE (reference sequence). The CDR3 sequence is CASSLALAVLAKNIQYF. The CDR3 DNA sequence: TGTGCCAGCAGCTTGGCGCTAGCGGTGCTAGCCAAAAACATTCAGTACTTC.

This clonotype was seen at least ten times. This beta chain is a stray sequence in a library constructed for alpha chains; its clone size is not meaningful. This chain joins TRBV12-3 or TRBV12-4 and TRBJ2-5; D gene unclear. The CDR3 contains 11 residues. Trimming stripped 4 bases from V and 5 bases from J, with 5 bases between. CDR3 amino acids: CASSWTETQYF. The CDR3 bases are TGTGCCAGCAGTTGGACGGAGACCCAGTACTTC.

This clonotype has at least ten counts. A library made for alpha chains picked up this beta chain off target, so its size means little. The chain joins TRBV27 to TRBJ1-1; possibly TRBD1 for D (5 bases). From germline, CDR1 is MNHEY and CDR2 SMNVEV (reference sequence). The CDR3 loop spans 16 amino acids. V lost 3 bases, J lost 2 bases, and 16 bases lay in between. The CDR3 here is CASSFAYPRDNTEAFF. DNA for the CDR3: TGTGCCAGCAGTTTCGCTTACCCACGGGACAACACTGAAGCTTTCTTT.

Many counts were recorded for this clonotype. Found in a library prepared for alpha chains, this beta chain is an off-target read, and its abundance has little meaning. The CDR3 DNA is TGTGCCAGCAGCCCACAATACAAGCTAGCGGGGTTGGAGACCCAGTACTTC. Protein sequence: CASSPQYKLAGLETQYF. The rearrangement joins TRBV21-1 to TRBJ2-5; TRBD2 reflects the table's D call only, with no check against the DNA. TRBV21-1 is noted as a pseudogene. This CDR3 contains 17 residues.

This clonotype was detected ten times or more. This beta chain came through as a stray read in a library set up for alpha chains, and its size says little. The V and J genes are TRBV5-1 and TRBJ2-7; D gene uncertain. Germline lookup yields CDR1 SGHRS and CDR2 YFSETQ. The V end lost 2 bases, the J end lost 5 bases, and 11 bases lay between the germline ends. This CDR3 is built from 13 residues. CDR3 sequence reads: CASSFRLADEQYF. The CDR3 DNA sequence: TGCGCCAGCAGCTTTCGTTTGGCAGACGAGCAGTACTTC.